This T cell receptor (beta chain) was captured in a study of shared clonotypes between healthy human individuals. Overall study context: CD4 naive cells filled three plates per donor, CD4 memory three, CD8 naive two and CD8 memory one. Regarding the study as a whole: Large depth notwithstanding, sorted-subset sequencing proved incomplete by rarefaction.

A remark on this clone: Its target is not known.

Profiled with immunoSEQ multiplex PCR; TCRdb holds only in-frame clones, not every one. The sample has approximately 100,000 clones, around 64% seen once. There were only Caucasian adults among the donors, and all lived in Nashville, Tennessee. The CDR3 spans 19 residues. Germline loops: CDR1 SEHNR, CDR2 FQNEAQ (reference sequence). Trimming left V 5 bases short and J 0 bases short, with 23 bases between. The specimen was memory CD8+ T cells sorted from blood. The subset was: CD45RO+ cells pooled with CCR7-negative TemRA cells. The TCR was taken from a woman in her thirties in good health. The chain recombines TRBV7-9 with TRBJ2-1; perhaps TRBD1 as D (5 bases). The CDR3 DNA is TGTGCCAGCAGCCTGTTCCAGGGATGGCGCATGAGCTCCTACAATGAGCAGTTCTTC. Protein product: CASSLFQGWRMSSYNEQFF.